This record covers a single T cell receptor beta chain. Repertoires were generated with immunoSEQ multiplex PCR, while TCRdb's copy carries only in-frame clones and drops some. The profile covers a few hundred thousand clones, with around 87% appearing a single time and 1.3% taken by the ten largest. This entry belongs to a study of blood T cell repertoires in COVID-19. Study as a whole: T cells, B-cell-depleted T cells, or PBMCs supplied cDNA or gDNA.

The participants were between roughly 18 and 90 years old and came from under 25 US areas. Among Cohort 3 donors, those recovered had two negative PCRs, clearance, or symptom resolution. The sequencing input was PBMCs or T cells enriched from blood (not recorded which). This sequence originates from a man aged 25-40 years who had recovered from COVID-19.

CDR3 protein: CASGLIPHGGETQYF. DNA of the CDR3: TGTGCTAGTGGTTTGATACCCCACGGAGGCGAGACCCAGTACTTC. The chain has TRBV12-5 and TRBJ2-5; a weak D match, TRBD2 (5 bases). CDR3 length equals 15 residues. CDR1 is LGHNT, CDR2 FRNRAP, per germline. With 2 bases removed from V and 5 bases from J, the gap between germline ends came to 15 bases.